This T cell receptor (beta chain) appears in the sequencing data of a study of cytomegalovirus exposure and HLA in healthy donors. As for the study in general: Inside one of the first data releases sat 75 million to 100 million unique TCRs taken from HLA-typed donors. The study's findings and limits: HLA alleles were associated with 15,000 to 20,000 TCR beta sequences in a later analysis at 0.05 false discovery rate. Researchers counted around 150 TCR beta chains as cytomegalovirus-associated. A few V segments could not be told apart, such as TRBV6-2 and TRBV6-3, and were left out.

Use of 60 Vbeta and 13 Jbeta primers characterized the PCR. This table comes from immunoSEQ multiplex PCR, and its TCRdb copy is limited to in-frame clones, with some not included. The table counts about 150,000 clones; 2.1% lies in the top ten. On this clone itself: Its target is not known.

The CDR3 runs to 16 residues. V lost 2 bases and J lost 3; bases outside the gene matches: 8. CDR1 is SGHRS, CDR2 YFSETQ, per germline. This chain uses TRBV5-1 with TRBJ1-1; 9 nucleotides agree with TRBD1. The receptor comes from a man aged 30 to 39 in good health and CMV-seronegative. Sequencing used PBMCs. The CDR3 spells CASSLMGQGEYTEAFF. The CDR3 DNA follows: TGCGCCAGCAGCTTAATGGGACAGGGCGAATACACTGAAGCTTTCTTT.